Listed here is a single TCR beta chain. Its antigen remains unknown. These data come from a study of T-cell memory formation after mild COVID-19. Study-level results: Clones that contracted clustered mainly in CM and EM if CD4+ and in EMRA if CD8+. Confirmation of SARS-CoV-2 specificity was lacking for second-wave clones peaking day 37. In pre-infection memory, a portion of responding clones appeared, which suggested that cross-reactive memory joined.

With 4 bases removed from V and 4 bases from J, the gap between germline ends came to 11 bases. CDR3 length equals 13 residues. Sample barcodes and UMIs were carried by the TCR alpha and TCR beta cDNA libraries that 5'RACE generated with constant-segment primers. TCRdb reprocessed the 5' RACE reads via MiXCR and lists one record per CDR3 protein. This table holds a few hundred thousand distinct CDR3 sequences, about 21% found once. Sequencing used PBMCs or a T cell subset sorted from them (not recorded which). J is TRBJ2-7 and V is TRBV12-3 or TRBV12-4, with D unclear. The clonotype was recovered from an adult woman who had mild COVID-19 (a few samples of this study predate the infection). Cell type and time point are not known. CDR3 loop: CASSSQVVYEQYF. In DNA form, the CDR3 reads TGTGCCAGCAGTTCCCAGGTGGTTTACGAGCAGTACTTC.